Listed below are T cell receptor beta chains from one sample, sequenced in a study of HIV-infected patients and healthy controls. From the 5' RACE reads, TCRdb called clonotypes with MiXCR, one entry per CDR3 protein. The sample shows about 70,000 distinct CDR3 sequences, around 16% of them seen only once. The sample consisted of CD4+ T cells from blood. The source is a human donor in good health. Each CDR3 is given with its conserved first and last residue. Fields, in order: D gene, clone size, V gene, J gene, CDR3 protein, CDR3 DNA. D genes are given only for firm matches. Size is stated for part of the rows, as once, few or many counts, or as a class when the clone is expanded.

D gene: TRBD2; clone size: many; V gene: TRBV20-1; J gene: TRBJ2-7; CDR3 protein: CSARPTSGISYEQYF; CDR3 DNA: TGCAGTGCTAGGCCGACTAGCGGGATTTCTTACGAGCAGTACTTC
D gene: .; clone size: .; V gene: TRBV28; J gene: TRBJ2-3; CDR3 protein: CASRDRPGDETQYF; CDR3 DNA: TGTGCCAGCAGGGATCGTCCAGGGGACGAAACGCAGTATTTT
D gene: .; clone size: few; V gene: TRBV6-2/TRBV6-3; J gene: TRBJ2-1; CDR3 protein: CASSHDPRRTYNEQFF; CDR3 DNA: TGTGCCAGCAGTCACGACCCCAGACGCACCTACAATGAGCAGTTCTTC
D gene: TRBD1; clone size: .; V gene: TRBV4-3; J gene: TRBJ1-4; CDR3 protein: CASSKSLPGQGVRELFF; CDR3 DNA: TGCGCCAGCAGCAAGAGCTTACCGGGACAGGGTGTGAGGGAACTGTTTTTT
D gene: TRBD2; clone size: few; V gene: TRBV7-8; J gene: TRBJ2-1; CDR3 protein: CASIGAGVIAGNEQFF; CDR3 DNA: TGTGCCAGCATTGGAGCGGGAGTTATCGCGGGGAATGAGCAGTTCTTC
D gene: .; clone size: few; V gene: TRBV18; J gene: TRBJ1-1; CDR3 protein: CASSLGRDTEAFF; CDR3 DNA: TGTGCCAGCTCGCTTGGGAGAGACACTGAAGCTTTCTTT
D gene: .; clone size: .; V gene: TRBV11-1; J gene: TRBJ1-6; CDR3 protein: CASSLVGTGSPLHF; CDR3 DNA: TGTGCCAGCAGCTTAGTGGGGACGGGATCACCCCTCCACTTT
D gene: .; clone size: .; V gene: TRBV12-3/TRBV12-4; J gene: TRBJ2-3; CDR3 protein: CASNTHGTDTQYF; CDR3 DNA: TGTGCCAGTAATACCCACGGCACAGATACGCAGTATTTT
D gene: .; clone size: .; V gene: TRBV20-1; J gene: TRBJ2-3; CDR3 protein: CSAIWLKGGGGDTQYF; CDR3 DNA: TGCAGTGCTATTTGGTTGAAGGGCGGAGGAGGGGATACGCAGTATTTT
D gene: .; clone size: .; V gene: TRBV20-1; J gene: TRBJ1-5; CDR3 protein: CSARSNGASNQPQHF; CDR3 DNA: TGCAGTGCTAGGAGCAACGGAGCTAGCAATCAGCCCCAGCATTTT
D gene: .; clone size: few; V gene: TRBV28; J gene: TRBJ2-7; CDR3 protein: CASSLRSDIRTYEQYF; CDR3 DNA: TGTGCCAGCAGTTTAAGGTCGGACATTAGAACCTACGAGCAGTACTTC
D gene: .; clone size: .; V gene: TRBV7-9; J gene: TRBJ1-4; CDR3 protein: CASSLTNEKLFF; CDR3 DNA: TGTGCCAGCAGCTTAACTAATGAAAAACTGTTTTTT
D gene: .; clone size: few; V gene: TRBV7-9; J gene: TRBJ1-2; CDR3 protein: CASSLGTLGYTF; CDR3 DNA: TGTGCCAGCAGCTTAGGGACTTTAGGCTACACCTTC
D gene: TRBD2; clone size: .; V gene: TRBV20-1; J gene: TRBJ2-1; CDR3 protein: CSAEGLAGGYNEQFF; CDR3 DNA: TGCAGTGCCGAGGGACTAGCGGGGGGCTACAATGAGCAGTTCTTC
D gene: TRBD1; clone size: many; V gene: TRBV5-6; J gene: TRBJ1-6; CDR3 protein: CASSSGTVNSPLHF; CDR3 DNA: TGTGCCAGCAGCTCCGGGACAGTCAATTCACCCCTCCACTTT
D gene: .; clone size: many; V gene: TRBV6-2/TRBV6-3; J gene: TRBJ2-7; CDR3 protein: CASSSTGTEQYF; CDR3 DNA: TGTGCCAGCAGTTCGACAGGAACCGAGCAGTACTTC
D gene: TRBD1; clone size: few; V gene: TRBV29-1; J gene: TRBJ1-5; CDR3 protein: CSPGQGSQPQHF; CDR3 DNA: TGCAGCCCTGGACAGGGGAGTCAGCCCCAGCATTTT
D gene: .; clone size: few; V gene: TRBV6-5; J gene: TRBJ1-1; CDR3 protein: CASIPDGGNTEAFF; CDR3 DNA: TGTGCCAGCATCCCCGACGGGGGCAACACTGAAGCTTTCTTT
D gene: TRBD1; clone size: .; V gene: TRBV14; J gene: TRBJ2-5; CDR3 protein: CASSQDLGGEKTQYF; CDR3 DNA: TGTGCCAGCAGCCAAGATTTAGGGGGCGAGAAGACCCAGTACTTC
D gene: TRBD1; clone size: many; V gene: TRBV20-1; J gene: TRBJ1-3; CDR3 protein: CSASTGQAISGNTIYF; CDR3 DNA: TGCAGTGCTAGCACGGGACAGGCGATCTCTGGAAACACCATATATTTT
D gene: .; clone size: few; V gene: TRBV29-1; J gene: TRBJ1-2; CDR3 protein: CSVQQGGSYGYTF; CDR3 DNA: TGCAGCGTGCAGCAAGGAGGTTCCTATGGCTACACCTTC
D gene: .; clone size: many; V gene: TRBV5-3; J gene: TRBJ1-2; CDR3 protein: CARSRGTNYGYTF; CDR3 DNA: TGTGCCAGAAGCCGCGGGACAAACTATGGCTACACCTTC
D gene: .; clone size: few; V gene: TRBV2; J gene: TRBJ1-4; CDR3 protein: CASSERTALNEKLFF; CDR3 DNA: TGTGCCAGCAGTGAGAGGACAGCACTAAATGAAAAACTGTTTTTT
D gene: .; clone size: many; V gene: TRBV7-6; J gene: TRBJ2-1; CDR3 protein: CASSAFRGNEQFF; CDR3 DNA: TGTGCCAGCAGCGCATTTCGGGGCAATGAGCAGTTCTTC
D gene: TRBD1; clone size: few; V gene: TRBV19; J gene: TRBJ1-1; CDR3 protein: CASSSQGAPGEAFF; CDR3 DNA: TGTGCCAGTAGTTCGCAGGGGGCGCCGGGTGAAGCTTTCTTT
D gene: .; clone size: many; V gene: TRBV5-4; J gene: TRBJ2-3; CDR3 protein: CASSPPGTPSDTQYF; CDR3 DNA: TGTGCCAGCAGCCCCCCGGGAACTCCGTCAGATACGCAGTATTTT
D gene: TRBD2; clone size: .; V gene: TRBV28; J gene: TRBJ2-3; CDR3 protein: CASSLRTSGVGSQYF; CDR3 DNA: TGTGCCAGCAGTCTACGGACTAGCGGGGTGGGGTCGCAGTATTTT
D gene: TRBD2; clone size: .; V gene: TRBV12-3/TRBV12-4; J gene: TRBJ2-3; CDR3 protein: CASTASGRGQTQYF; CDR3 DNA: TGTGCCAGCACCGCTAGCGGGAGGGGGCAAACGCAGTATTTT
D gene: .; clone size: medium-sized; V gene: TRBV6-1; J gene: TRBJ1-3; CDR3 protein: CASSEEGGNTIYF; CDR3 DNA: TGTGCCAGCAGTGAAGAAGGCGGAAACACCATATATTTT
D gene: TRBD1; clone size: .; V gene: TRBV20-1; J gene: TRBJ1-2; CDR3 protein: CGGGTGGSRGGYTF; CDR3 DNA: TGCGGCGGGGGGACAGGCGGGAGTAGGGGTGGCTACACCTTC
D gene: .; clone size: many; V gene: TRBV6-6; J gene: TRBJ2-7; CDR3 protein: CASKGNGEQYF; CDR3 DNA: TGTGCCAGCAAAGGGAACGGCGAGCAGTACTTC
D gene: .; clone size: .; V gene: TRBV12-3/TRBV12-4; J gene: TRBJ2-1; CDR3 protein: CASSYGTERGGFF; CDR3 DNA: TGTGCCAGCAGTTACGGGACTGAAAGAGGAGGGTTCTTC
D gene: .; clone size: .; V gene: TRBV6-5; J gene: TRBJ2-2; CDR3 protein: CASSYRRGQGWNGELFF; CDR3 DNA: TGTGCCAGCAGTTATCGGAGGGGGCAGGGGTGGAATGGGGAGCTGTTTTTT
D gene: .; clone size: .; V gene: TRBV4-3; J gene: TRBJ2-1; CDR3 protein: CASSQDPAGAWGSYNEQFF; CDR3 DNA: TGCGCCAGCAGCCAAGATCCGGCCGGCGCATGGGGCTCCTACAATGAGCAGTTCTTC
D gene: .; clone size: .; V gene: TRBV20-1; J gene: TRBJ2-7; CDR3 protein: CSARASSYEQYF; CDR3 DNA: TGCAGTGCTAGGGCCAGCTCCTACGAGCAGTACTTC
D gene: .; clone size: few; V gene: TRBV7-9; J gene: TRBJ2-2; CDR3 protein: CASSVEFRAGELFF; CDR3 DNA: TGTGCCAGCAGTGTAGAGTTTCGCGCCGGGGAGCTGTTTTTT
D gene: TRBD2; clone size: many; V gene: TRBV12-3/TRBV12-4; J gene: TRBJ2-5; CDR3 protein: CASSMGLGGRLGTQYF; CDR3 DNA: TGTGCCAGCAGTATGGGACTAGGAGGAAGATTGGGGACCCAGTACTTC
D gene: TRBD1; clone size: few; V gene: TRBV7-9; J gene: TRBJ1-6; CDR3 protein: CASSQYAHRDRGMNSPLHF; CDR3 DNA: TGTGCCAGCAGCCAATATGCGCACAGAGACAGGGGGATGAATTCACCCCTCCACTTT
D gene: .; clone size: .; V gene: TRBV6-2/TRBV6-3; J gene: TRBJ1-2; CDR3 protein: CASSLEQRYGYTF; CDR3 DNA: TGTGCCAGCAGTTTGGAACAGCGCTATGGCTACACCTTC
D gene: TRBD1; clone size: many; V gene: TRBV9; J gene: TRBJ2-7; CDR3 protein: CASSSAPGQGTYEQYF; CDR3 DNA: TGTGCCAGCAGCTCCGCACCGGGACAGGGTACATACGAGCAGTACTTC
D gene: TRBD2; clone size: .; V gene: TRBV20-1; J gene: TRBJ2-5; CDR3 protein: CSARGLAEETQYF; CDR3 DNA: TGCAGTGCTAGAGGACTAGCCGAAGAGACCCAGTACTTC
D gene: TRBD2; clone size: many; V gene: TRBV3-1; J gene: TRBJ2-1; CDR3 protein: CASSQDPWVASGRFTYNEQFF; CDR3 DNA: TGTGCCAGCAGCCAAGATCCCTGGGTAGCTAGCGGGAGATTCACCTACAATGAGCAGTTCTTC
D gene: .; clone size: once; V gene: TRBV2; J gene: TRBJ2-2; CDR3 protein: CASSRSSPGELFF; CDR3 DNA: TGTGCCAGCAGTCGGAGTAGCCCCGGGGAGCTGTTTTTT
D gene: TRBD1; clone size: few; V gene: TRBV7-2; J gene: TRBJ2-5; CDR3 protein: CASSLFGQGLQETQYF; CDR3 DNA: TGTGCCAGCAGCCTTTTCGGACAGGGTCTCCAAGAGACCCAGTACTTC
D gene: .; clone size: many; V gene: TRBV12-3/TRBV12-4; J gene: TRBJ2-1; CDR3 protein: CASSLRLGSSYNEQFF; CDR3 DNA: TGTGCCAGCAGTCTCAGACTGGGTAGCTCCTACAATGAGCAGTTCTTC
D gene: .; clone size: many; V gene: TRBV11-3; J gene: TRBJ2-1; CDR3 protein: CASSLRDVYNEQFF; CDR3 DNA: TGTGCCAGCAGCCTCCGGGACGTTTACAATGAGCAGTTCTTC
D gene: TRBD2; clone size: .; V gene: TRBV7-3; J gene: TRBJ2-1; CDR3 protein: CASSLSGGEYNEQFF; CDR3 DNA: TGTGCCAGCAGCTTAAGCGGGGGGGAGTACAATGAGCAGTTCTTC
D gene: .; clone size: .; V gene: TRBV6-2/TRBV6-3; J gene: TRBJ2-5; CDR3 protein: CASRRDSETQYF; CDR3 DNA: TGTGCCAGCAGAAGGGATTCAGAGACCCAGTACTTC
D gene: TRBD2; clone size: .; V gene: TRBV6-6; J gene: TRBJ2-1; CDR3 protein: CASRGLAGDYEQFF; CDR3 DNA: TGTGCCAGCAGAGGACTAGCGGGAGACTATGAGCAGTTCTTC
D gene: .; clone size: medium-sized; V gene: TRBV7-3; J gene: TRBJ2-3; CDR3 protein: CASSLTSGDTQYF; CDR3 DNA: TGTGCCAGCAGCTTAACATCGGGGGATACGCAGTATTTT